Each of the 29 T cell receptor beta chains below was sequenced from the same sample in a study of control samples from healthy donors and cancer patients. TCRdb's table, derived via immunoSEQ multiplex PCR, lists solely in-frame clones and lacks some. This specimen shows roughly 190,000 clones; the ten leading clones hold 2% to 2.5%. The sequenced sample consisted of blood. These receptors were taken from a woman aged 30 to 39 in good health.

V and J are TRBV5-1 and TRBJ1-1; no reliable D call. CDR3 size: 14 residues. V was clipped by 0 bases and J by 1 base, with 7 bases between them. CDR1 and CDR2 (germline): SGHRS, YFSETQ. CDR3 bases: TGCGCCAGCAGCTTGGTCGGGCCGAACACTGAAGCTTTCTTT. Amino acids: CASSLVGPNTEAFF.

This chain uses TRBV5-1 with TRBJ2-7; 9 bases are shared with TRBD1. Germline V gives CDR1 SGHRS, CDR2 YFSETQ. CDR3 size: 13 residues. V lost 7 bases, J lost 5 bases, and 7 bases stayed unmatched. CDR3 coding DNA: TGCGCCAGCCTTGGACAGGGGCGGAACGAGCAGTACTTC. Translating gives CASLGQGRNEQYF.

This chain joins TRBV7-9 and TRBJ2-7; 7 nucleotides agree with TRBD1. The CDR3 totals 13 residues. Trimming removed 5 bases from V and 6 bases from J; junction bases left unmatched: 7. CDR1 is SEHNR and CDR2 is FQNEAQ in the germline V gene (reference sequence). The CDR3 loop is CASSKQGRGEQYF. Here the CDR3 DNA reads TGTGCCAGCAGCAAACAGGGGAGAGGCGAGCAGTACTTC.

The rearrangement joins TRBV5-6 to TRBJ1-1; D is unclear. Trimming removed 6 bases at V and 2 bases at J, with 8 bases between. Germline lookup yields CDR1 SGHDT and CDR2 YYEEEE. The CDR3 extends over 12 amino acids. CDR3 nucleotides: TGTGCCAGCACCTGGGGAAACACTGAAGCTTTCTTT. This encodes CASTWGNTEAFF. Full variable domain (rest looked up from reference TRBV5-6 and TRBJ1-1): DAGVTQSPTHLIKTRGQQVTLRCSPKSGHDTVSWYQQALGQGPQFIFQYYEEEERQRGNFPDRFSGHQFPNYSSELNVNALLLGDSALYLCASTWGNTEAFFGQGTRLTVV.

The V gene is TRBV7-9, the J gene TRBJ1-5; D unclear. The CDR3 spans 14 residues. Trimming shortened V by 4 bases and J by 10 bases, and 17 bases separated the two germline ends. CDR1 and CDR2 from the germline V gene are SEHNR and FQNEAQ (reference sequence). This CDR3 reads CASSSPGAPFPQHF. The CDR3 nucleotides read TGTGCCAGCAGCTCCCCGGGAGCACCCTTTCCCCAGCATTTT.

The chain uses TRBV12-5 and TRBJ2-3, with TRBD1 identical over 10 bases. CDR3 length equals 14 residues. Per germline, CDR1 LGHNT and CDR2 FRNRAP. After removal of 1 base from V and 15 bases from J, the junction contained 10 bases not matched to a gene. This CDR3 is CASGLDPGTGAYYF. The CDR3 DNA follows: TGTGCTAGTGGTTTGGACCCCGGGACAGGGGCTTACTATTTT.

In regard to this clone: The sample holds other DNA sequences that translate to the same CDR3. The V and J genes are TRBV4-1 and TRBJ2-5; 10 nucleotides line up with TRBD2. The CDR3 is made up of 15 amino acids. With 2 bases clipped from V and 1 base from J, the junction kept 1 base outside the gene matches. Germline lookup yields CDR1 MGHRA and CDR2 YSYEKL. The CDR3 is CASSQLAGVQETQYF. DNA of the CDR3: TGCGCCAGCAGCCAACTAGCGGGGGTCCAAGAGACCCAGTACTTC.

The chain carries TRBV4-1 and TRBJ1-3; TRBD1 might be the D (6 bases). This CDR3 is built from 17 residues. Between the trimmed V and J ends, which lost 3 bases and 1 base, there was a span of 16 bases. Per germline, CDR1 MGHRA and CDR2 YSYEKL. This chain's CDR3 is CASSHRLTGRSGNTIYF. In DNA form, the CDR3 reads TGCGCCAGCAGCCATCGCCTAACAGGGAGATCTGGAAACACCATATATTTT.

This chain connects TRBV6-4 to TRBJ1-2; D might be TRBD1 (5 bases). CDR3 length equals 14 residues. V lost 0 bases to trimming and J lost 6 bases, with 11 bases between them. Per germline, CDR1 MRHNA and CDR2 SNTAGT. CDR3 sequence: CASSDSKRGNGYTF. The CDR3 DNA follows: TGTGCCAGCAGTGACTCGAAGCGGGGGAATGGCTACACCTTC.

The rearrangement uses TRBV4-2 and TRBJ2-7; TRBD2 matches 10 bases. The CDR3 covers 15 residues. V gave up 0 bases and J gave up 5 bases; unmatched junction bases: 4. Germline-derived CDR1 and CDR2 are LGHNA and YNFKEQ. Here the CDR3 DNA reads TGTGCCAGCAGCCAAGATGCCGGGACTAGCGACGAGCAGTACTTC. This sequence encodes CASSQDAGTSDEQYF.

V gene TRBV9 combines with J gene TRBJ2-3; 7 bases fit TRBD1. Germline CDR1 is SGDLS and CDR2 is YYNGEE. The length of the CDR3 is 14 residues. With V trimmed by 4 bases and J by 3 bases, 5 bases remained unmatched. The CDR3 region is CASSQQGKTDTQYF. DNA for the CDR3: TGTGCCAGCAGCCAACAGGGGAAGACAGATACGCAGTATTTT.

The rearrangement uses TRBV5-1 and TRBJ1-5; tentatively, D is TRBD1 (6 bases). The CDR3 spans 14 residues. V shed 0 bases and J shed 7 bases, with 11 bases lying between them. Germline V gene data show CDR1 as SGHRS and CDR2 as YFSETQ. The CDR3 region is CASSLETGTQPQHF. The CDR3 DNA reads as TGCGCCAGCAGCTTGGAAACAGGGACCCAGCCCCAGCATTTT.

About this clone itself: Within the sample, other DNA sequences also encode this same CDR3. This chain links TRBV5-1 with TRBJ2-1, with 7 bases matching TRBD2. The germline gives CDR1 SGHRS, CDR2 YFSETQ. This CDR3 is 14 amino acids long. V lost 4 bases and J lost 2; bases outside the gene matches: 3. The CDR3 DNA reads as TGCGCCAGCAGCGCGAGCGGGGCCTACAATGAGCAGTTCTTC. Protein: CASSASGAYNEQFF.

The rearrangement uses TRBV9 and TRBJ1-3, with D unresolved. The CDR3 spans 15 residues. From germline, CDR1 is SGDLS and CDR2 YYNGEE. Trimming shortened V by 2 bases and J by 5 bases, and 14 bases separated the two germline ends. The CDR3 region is CASSVLDGPRNTIYF. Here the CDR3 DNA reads TGTGCCAGCAGCGTCCTTGACGGGCCGAGAAACACCATATATTTT. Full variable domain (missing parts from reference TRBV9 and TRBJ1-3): DSGVTQTPKHLITATGQRVTLRCSPRSGDLSVYWYQQSLDQGLQFLIQYYNGEERAKGNILERFSAQQFPDLHSELNLSSLELGDSALYFCASSVLDGPRNTIYFGEGSWLTVV.

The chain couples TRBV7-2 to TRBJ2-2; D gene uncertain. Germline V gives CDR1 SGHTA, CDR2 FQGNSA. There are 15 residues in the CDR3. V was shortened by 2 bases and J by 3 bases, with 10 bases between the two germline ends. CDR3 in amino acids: CASSLLGSYTGELFF. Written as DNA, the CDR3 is TGTGCCAGCAGCTTACTTGGCAGTTACACCGGGGAGCTGTTTTTT. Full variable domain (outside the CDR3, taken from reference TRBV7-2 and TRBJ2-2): GAGVSQSPSNKVTEKGKDVELRCDPISGHTALYWYRQSLGQGLEFLIYFQGNSAPDKSGLPSDRFSAERTGGSVSTLTIQRTQQEDSAVYLCASSLLGSYTGELFFGEGSRLTVL.

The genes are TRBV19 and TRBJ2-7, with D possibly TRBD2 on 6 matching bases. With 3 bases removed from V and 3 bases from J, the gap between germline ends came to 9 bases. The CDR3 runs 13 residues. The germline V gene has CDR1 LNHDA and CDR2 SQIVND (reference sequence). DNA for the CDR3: TGTGCCAGTAGTATTGCCGGGGGCTACGAGCAGTACTTC. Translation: CASSIAGGYEQYF.

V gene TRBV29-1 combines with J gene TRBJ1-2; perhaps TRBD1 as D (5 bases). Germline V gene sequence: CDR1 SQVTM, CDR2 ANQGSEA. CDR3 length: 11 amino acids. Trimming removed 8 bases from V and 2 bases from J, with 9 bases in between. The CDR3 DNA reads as TGCAGCTTGGGGGACAACTATGGCTACACCTTC. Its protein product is CSLGDNYGYTF.

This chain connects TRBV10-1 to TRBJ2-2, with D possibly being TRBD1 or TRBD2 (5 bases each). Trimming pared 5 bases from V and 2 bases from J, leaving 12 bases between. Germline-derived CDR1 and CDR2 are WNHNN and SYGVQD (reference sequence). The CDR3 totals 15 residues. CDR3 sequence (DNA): TGCGCCAGCAGTCTCATCCGGGGCAACACCGGGGAGCTGTTTTTT. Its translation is CASSLIRGNTGELFF.

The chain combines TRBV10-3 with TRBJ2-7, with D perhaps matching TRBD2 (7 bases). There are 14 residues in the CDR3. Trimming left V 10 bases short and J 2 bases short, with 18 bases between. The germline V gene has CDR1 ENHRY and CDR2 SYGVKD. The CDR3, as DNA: TGTGCCACCTCGCCGGGGGGCGCACCCTACGAGCAGTACTTC. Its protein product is CATSPGGAPYEQYF.

CDR3 DNA: TGTGCCAGCAGGGGACAGGGGGCCTACGAGCAGTACTTC. Amino acids: CASRGQGAYEQYF. This sequence joins TRBV6-5 and TRBJ2-7; 11 bases align to TRBD1. The CDR3 length is 13 residues. The V and J ends lost 6 bases and 2 bases, in that order; junction bases with no gene match: 0. The germline V gene has CDR1 MNHEY and CDR2 SVGAGI.

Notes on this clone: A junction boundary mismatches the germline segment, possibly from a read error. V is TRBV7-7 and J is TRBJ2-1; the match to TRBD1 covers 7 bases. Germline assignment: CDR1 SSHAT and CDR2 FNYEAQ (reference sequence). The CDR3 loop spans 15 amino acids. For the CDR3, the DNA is TGTGCTAGCAGCAAGTGGACAGGAGACTACAATGAGCAGTTCTTC. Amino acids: CASSKWTGDYNEQFF.

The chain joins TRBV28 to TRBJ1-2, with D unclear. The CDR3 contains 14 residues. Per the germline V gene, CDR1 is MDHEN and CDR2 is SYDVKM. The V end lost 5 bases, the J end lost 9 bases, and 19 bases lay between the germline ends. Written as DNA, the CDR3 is TGTGCCAGCAGTCCTATGATGATACAGAACCGCTACACCTTC. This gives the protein CASSPMMIQNRYTF.

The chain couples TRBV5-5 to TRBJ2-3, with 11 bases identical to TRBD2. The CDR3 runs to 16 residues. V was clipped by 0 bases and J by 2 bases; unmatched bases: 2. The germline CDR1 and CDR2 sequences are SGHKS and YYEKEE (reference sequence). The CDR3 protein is CASSLVAGGITDTQYF. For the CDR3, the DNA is TGTGCCAGCAGCTTGGTAGCGGGGGGGATCACAGATACGCAGTATTTT.

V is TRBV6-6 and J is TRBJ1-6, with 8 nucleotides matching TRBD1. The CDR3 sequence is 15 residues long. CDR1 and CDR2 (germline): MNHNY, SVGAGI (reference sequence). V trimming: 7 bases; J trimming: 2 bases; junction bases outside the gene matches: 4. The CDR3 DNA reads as TGTGCCAGCACCGAGACAGGGGCCTATAATTCACCCCTCCACTTT. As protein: CASTETGAYNSPLHF.

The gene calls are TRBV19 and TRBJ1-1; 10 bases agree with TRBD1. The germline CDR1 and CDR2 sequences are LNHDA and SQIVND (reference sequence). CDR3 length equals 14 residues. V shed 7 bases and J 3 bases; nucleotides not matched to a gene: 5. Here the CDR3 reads CASTRDRGYTEAFF. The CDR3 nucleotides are TGTGCCAGTACCCGGGACAGGGGTTACACTGAAGCTTTCTTT.

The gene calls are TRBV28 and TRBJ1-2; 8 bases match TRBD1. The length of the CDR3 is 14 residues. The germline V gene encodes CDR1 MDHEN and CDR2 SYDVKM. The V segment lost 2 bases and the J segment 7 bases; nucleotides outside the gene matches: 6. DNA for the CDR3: TGTGCCAGCAGTTTAAGGAGACAGGGGAGTGGCTACACCTTC. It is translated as CASSLRRQGSGYTF.

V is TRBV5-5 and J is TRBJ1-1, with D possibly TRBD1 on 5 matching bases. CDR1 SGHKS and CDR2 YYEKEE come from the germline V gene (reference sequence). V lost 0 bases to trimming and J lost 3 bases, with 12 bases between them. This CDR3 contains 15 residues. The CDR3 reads CASSLAPGRDTEAFF. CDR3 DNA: TGTGCCAGCAGCTTGGCCCCGGGGCGCGACACTGAAGCTTTCTTT.

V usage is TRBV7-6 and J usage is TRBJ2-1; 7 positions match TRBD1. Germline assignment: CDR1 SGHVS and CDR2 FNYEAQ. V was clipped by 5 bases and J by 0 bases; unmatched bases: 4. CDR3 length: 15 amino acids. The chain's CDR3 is CASSLGQNSYNEQFF. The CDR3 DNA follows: TGTGCCAGCAGCCTGGGACAGAACTCCTACAATGAGCAGTTCTTC.

This CDR3 reads CSASGAQRTDTQYF. The CDR3 DNA reads TGCAGTGCTAGTGGGGCCCAGCGAACAGATACGCAGTATTTT. V usage is TRBV20-1 and J usage is TRBJ2-3, with a possible D match to TRBD1 (5 bases). There are 14 residues in the CDR3. V lost 3 bases to trimming and J lost 3 bases, with 13 bases between them. Germline V gives CDR1 DFQATT, CDR2 SNEGSKA (reference sequence).